The 16 T cell receptor beta chains below were found in one sample sequenced in a study of identifying expanded T cells in peripheral blood. Sequencing used immunoSEQ multiplex PCR; TCRdb keeps in-frame clones, though not all of them. This sample yields 50,000 to 60,000 clones, of which around 82% are seen a single time; around 15% belongs to the top ten. Sequenced input: blood. All receptors derive from a person aged 18 to 75 in good health.

On this clone: No conserved phenylalanine or tryptophan is present at the end of the CDR3, so a read error is the likely explanation. In DNA, the CDR3 is TGCGCCAGCAGCCCGGGACAGGGCCCCTATGGCTACACCCTC. Translated: CASSPGQGPYGYTL. The chain links TRBV5-1 to TRBJ1-2; the match to TRBD1 covers 9 bases. The CDR3 sequence is 14 residues long. With V trimmed by 4 bases and J by 4 bases, 5 bases remained unmatched. Germline CDR1 SGHRS, CDR2 YFSETQ.

The V gene is TRBV19, the J gene TRBJ2-7; no reliable D call. Trimming shortened V by 4 bases and J by 4 bases, and 14 bases separated the two germline ends. CDR1 and CDR2 from the germline V gene are LNHDA and SQIVND (reference sequence). CDR3 length equals 14 residues. CDR3 in DNA: TGTGCCAGTAGTAGGAAGGCGGAAGGTTACGAGCAGTACTTC. Residues: CASSRKAEGYEQYF.

The chain joins TRBV5-5 to TRBJ2-1, with TRBD2 matching over 10 bases. Germline V gene sequence: CDR1 SGHKS, CDR2 YYEKEE (reference sequence). This CDR3 region has 16 residues. The V segment lost 1 base and the J segment 7 bases; nucleotides outside the gene matches: 8. CDR3 in amino acids: CASSLQTSGMWNEQFF. The CDR3 DNA is TGTGCCAGCAGCTTGCAAACTAGCGGGATGTGGAATGAGCAGTTCTTC.

The chain carries TRBV29-1 and TRBJ2-5, with 9 bases fitting TRBD2. The CDR3 runs to 15 residues. CDR1 and CDR2 (germline): SQVTM, ANQGSEA. V shed 6 bases and J 2 bases; nucleotides not matched to a gene: 10. In DNA form, the CDR3 reads TGCAGCGTGGGCCAGAGCGGGGGGCCTCAAGAGACCCAGTACTTC. Its protein product is CSVGQSGGPQETQYF.

This clone came up a few times. The chain has TRBV6-4 and TRBJ2-1; D is possibly TRBD1 (5 bases). CDR1 and CDR2 from the germline V gene are MRHNA and SNTAGT. The CDR3 has 13 amino acids. V gave up 0 bases and J gave up 10 bases, with 10 bases separating them. The CDR3 region has the DNA TGTGCCAGCAGTGACTCGGGGCCAAGCGAGCAGTTCTTC. The encoded protein is CASSDSGPSEQFF.

The genes are TRBV6-6 and TRBJ2-5; D remains unclear. Trimming shortened V by 1 base and J by 5 bases, and 2 bases separated the two germline ends. This CDR3 contains 11 residues. The V gene's germline CDR1 is MNHNY and CDR2 SVGAGI (reference sequence). CDR3: CASSYFETQYF. The CDR3 DNA sequence: TGTGCCAGCAGTTACTTTGAGACCCAGTACTTC.

The chain recombines TRBV27 with TRBJ2-1; TRBD2 matches at 7 bases. Germline V gene sequence: CDR1 MNHEY, CDR2 SMNVEV (reference sequence). Trimming at V came to 6 bases and at J to 4 bases, leaving 6 bases not matched to a gene. The CDR3 length is 14 residues. The CDR3 sequence is CASRGPSGYNEQFF. In DNA form, the CDR3 reads TGTGCCAGCAGGGGGCCTAGCGGATACAATGAGCAGTTCTTC.

This clone has just a few counts. V usage is TRBV5-1 and J usage is TRBJ1-2; 7 nucleotides agree with TRBD1. The CDR3 is 13 amino acids. Germline assignment: CDR1 SGHRS and CDR2 YFSETQ. Unmatched junction bases numbered 0, after V lost 0 bases and J lost 4 bases. The CDR3 DNA is TGCGCCAGCAGCTTGGAGGGGGCCTATGGCTACACCTTC. It yields the protein CASSLEGAYGYTF.

Points on this clone: Other nucleotide sequences from this sample produce the same CDR3. The chain uses TRBV7-9 and TRBJ2-7; no clear D. Germline CDR1 and CDR2: SEHNR and FQNEAQ (reference sequence). The CDR3 covers 11 residues. Here the CDR3 DNA reads TGTGCCAGCAGCTTCGGCACATCGTTATTCGTC. It is translated as CASSFGTSLFV.

The CDR3 is CASSEGGGVLYEQYF. The DNA of the CDR3 is TGTGCCAGCAGCGAAGGAGGGGGCGTTCTCTACGAGCAGTACTTC. V usage is TRBV7-2 and J usage is TRBJ2-7; the D gene is possibly TRBD1 (7 bases). V was shortened by 5 bases and J by 3 bases, with 17 bases between the two germline ends. The CDR3 has 15 residues. CDR1 SGHTA and CDR2 FQGNSA come from the germline V gene.

This chain connects TRBV27 to TRBJ2-7; TRBD1 is a possible D gene (6 bases). The germline gives CDR1 MNHEY, CDR2 SMNVEV (reference sequence). Trimming left V 8 bases short and J 2 bases short, with 16 bases between. This CDR3 spans 14 amino acids. The CDR3 coding sequence is TGTGCCAGCGGCAGGGGCGGGCAGACCTACGAGCAGTACTTC. It encodes CASGRGGQTYEQYF.

V gene TRBV7-7 combines with J gene TRBJ2-3, with 7 bases that match TRBD2. The CDR3 is 15 amino acids. Germline CDR1 SSHAT, CDR2 FNYEAQ (reference sequence). The trim removed 4 bases at V and 1 base at J, leaving 5 bases unmatched. The CDR3 reads CASSSGLGGTDTQYF. The CDR3 region has the DNA TGTGCCAGCAGCTCCGGACTAGGAGGCACAGATACGCAGTATTTT.

The V and J genes are TRBV11-3 and TRBJ2-1; 7 nucleotides agree with TRBD1. The CDR3 is 16 amino acids. The germline gives CDR1 SGHNT, CDR2 YENEEA. V lost 5 bases, J lost 8 bases, and 15 bases stayed unmatched. In nucleotides, the CDR3 is TGTGCCAGCAGCCCCTACCTGACAGGGAACAGGGATGAGCAGTTCTTC. Its translation: CASSPYLTGNRDEQFF.

CDR3 protein: CASSVAARGSYNEQFF. CDR3 nucleotides: TGTGCCAGCAGCGTAGCTGCCAGGGGTTCCTACAATGAGCAGTTCTTC. The V gene is TRBV9, the J gene TRBJ2-1; perhaps TRBD1 as D (6 bases). V was cut by 0 bases and J by 1 base, with 11 bases left in between. This CDR3 has 16 amino acids. In germline, CDR1 is SGDLS, CDR2 YYNGEE.

The chain is built from TRBV19 and TRBJ1-2, with a weak D call TRBD1 (5 bases). The CDR3 has 17 amino acids. V was pared by 2 bases and J by 1 base, with 17 bases between. CDR1 is LNHDA and CDR2 is SQIVND in the germline V gene (reference sequence). The CDR3 loop is CASSIHYDRPLNYGYTF. In DNA form, the CDR3 reads TGTGCCAGTAGTATACATTACGACAGACCCCTTAACTATGGCTACACCTTC. The whole variable domain, filled in from reference TRBV19 and TRBJ1-2, reads DGGITQSPKYLFRKEGQNVTLSCEQNLNHDAMYWYRQDPGQGLRLIYYSQIVNDFQKGDIAEGYSVSREKKESFPLTVTSAQKNPTAFYLCASSIHYDRPLNYGYTFGSGTRLTVV.

The chain has TRBV6-1 and TRBJ1-5, with D tentatively TRBD1 (6 bases). This CDR3 is built from 15 residues. The germline CDR1 and CDR2 sequences are MNHNS and SASEGT. V dropped 6 bases and J dropped 0 bases, with 12 bases sitting between them. The DNA of the CDR3 is TGTGCCAGCAGATCACAGGGTTATAGCAATCAGCCCCAGCATTTT. It is translated as CASRSQGYSNQPQHF.